Listed below are T cell receptor beta chains from one sample, sequenced in a study of T-cell memory formation after mild COVID-19. Via MiXCR, TCRdb re-called the 5' RACE reads, giving one row per CDR3 protein. Of 470,000 or so distinct CDR3 sequences listed, over 15% are singletons. Sequencing input: PBMCs or a T cell subset sorted from them (not recorded which). These receptors were collected from an adult woman who had mild COVID-19 (a few samples of this study predate the infection). Cell type and time point are not known. Both conserved end residues are part of each CDR3. D genes are given only for firm matches. The size field is filled for only some rows; it gives once, few, many or a size class.

CDR3nt: TGTGCCAGCAGCCCCGGGGTTACCTTTACCCCAACTAGCAATCAGCCCCAGCATTTT
CDR3aa: CASSPGVTFTPTSNQPQHF
len: 19
abundance: once
d_gene: -
v_gene: TRBV6-6
j_gene: TRBJ1-5

CDR3nt: TGTGCCAGCAGCTCTACTAGCGTACAGACCCAGTACTTC
CDR3aa: CASSSTSVQTQYF
len: 13
abundance: -
d_gene: TRBD2
v_gene: TRBV2
j_gene: TRBJ2-5

CDR3nt: TGTGCCAGCAGCCAAGATCGCTTAAGCTACAATGAGCAGTTCTTC
CDR3aa: CASSQDRLSYNEQFF
len: 15
abundance: -
d_gene: -
v_gene: TRBV3-1
j_gene: TRBJ2-1

CDR3nt: TGCAGCCTAGGACAGGGCGATGGCTACACCTTC
CDR3aa: CSLGQGDGYTF
len: 11
abundance: -
d_gene: TRBD1
v_gene: TRBV29-1
j_gene: TRBJ1-2

CDR3nt: TGTGCCAGCTCACCAAGAGAAGCGGGGGATCAGTATTTT
CDR3aa: CASSPREAGDQYF
len: 13
abundance: -
d_gene: TRBD2
v_gene: TRBV18
j_gene: TRBJ2-3

CDR3nt: TGTGCCAGTGCCTCTAGCGGGAGCGACGAGCAGTACTTC
CDR3aa: CASASSGSDEQYF
len: 13
abundance: -
d_gene: TRBD2
v_gene: TRBV19
j_gene: TRBJ2-7

CDR3nt: TGTGCCAGTACCGTCGGGGATGCCGGGGAGCTGTTTTTT
CDR3aa: CASTVGDAGELFF
len: 13
abundance: -
d_gene: -
v_gene: TRBV19
j_gene: TRBJ2-2

CDR3nt: TGTGCCAGCGCCCTCGGGGCGAACACTGAAGCTTTCTTT
CDR3aa: CASALGANTEAFF
len: 13
abundance: -
d_gene: -
v_gene: TRBV12-3/TRBV12-4
j_gene: TRBJ1-1

CDR3nt: TGTGCCAGCAGCTTGGCCGGGACTCCTAGACCCAACAATGAGCAGTTCTTC
CDR3aa: CASSLAGTPRPNNEQFF
len: 17
abundance: -
d_gene: -
v_gene: TRBV7-2
j_gene: TRBJ2-1

CDR3nt: TGTGCCAGCTCCCCCGGACAGGCGCTACGTTCCGAGCAGTACTTC
CDR3aa: CASSPGQALRSEQYF
len: 15
abundance: -
d_gene: TRBD1
v_gene: TRBV18
j_gene: TRBJ2-7

CDR3nt: TGTGCCTGGAACAGAGTTAATTCACCCCTCCACTTT
CDR3aa: CAWNRVNSPLHF
len: 12
abundance: few
d_gene: -
v_gene: TRBV30
j_gene: TRBJ1-6

CDR3nt: TGTGCCAGCAGTGGGGACTCAGCAGCGTCCGGGGAGCTGTTTTTT
CDR3aa: CASSGDSAASGELFF
len: 15
abundance: -
d_gene: -
v_gene: TRBV2
j_gene: TRBJ2-2

CDR3nt: TGTGCCAGCAGCTTAGCGGCGGTAGGGGGCTCCTACAATGAGCAGTTCTTC
CDR3aa: CASSLAAVGGSYNEQFF
len: 17
abundance: -
d_gene: -
v_gene: TRBV7-6
j_gene: TRBJ2-1

CDR3nt: TGTGCCAGCAGTTTAGCAGAGGGTCTTGGCTACACCTTC
CDR3aa: CASSLAEGLGYTF
len: 13
abundance: many
d_gene: -
v_gene: TRBV12-3/TRBV12-4
j_gene: TRBJ1-2

CDR3nt: TGTGCCAGCAGCCAAGTGGTCGGGGGCCCGTACCAAGAGACCCAGTACTTC
CDR3aa: CASSQVVGGPYQETQYF
len: 17
abundance: -
d_gene: -
v_gene: TRBV3-1
j_gene: TRBJ2-5

CDR3nt: TGTGCCAGCAGTGAAACAGTATCCTACAATGAGCAGTTCTTC
CDR3aa: CASSETVSYNEQFF
len: 14
abundance: few
d_gene: -
v_gene: TRBV2
j_gene: TRBJ2-1

CDR3nt: TGTGCCAGCAGTGATAATAGCGGGAGGTTGAATGAGCAGTTCTTC
CDR3aa: CASSDNSGRLNEQFF
len: 15
abundance: -
d_gene: TRBD2
v_gene: TRBV25-1
j_gene: TRBJ2-1

CDR3nt: TGTGCCAGCAGACAGGGGGCTTGGGAGACCCAGTACTTC
CDR3aa: CASRQGAWETQYF
len: 13
abundance: -
d_gene: TRBD1
v_gene: TRBV6-5
j_gene: TRBJ2-5

CDR3nt: TGCGCCAGCAGCCAGTCAGGAATAATGAACACTGAAGCTTTCTTT
CDR3aa: CASSQSGIMNTEAFF
len: 15
abundance: few
d_gene: -
v_gene: TRBV4-3
j_gene: TRBJ1-1

CDR3nt: TGTGCCAGCAGCCAAGGGGCAGGGGTGTCCACAGATACGCAGTATTTT
CDR3aa: CASSQGAGVSTDTQYF
len: 16
abundance: few
d_gene: -
v_gene: TRBV4-2
j_gene: TRBJ2-3

CDR3nt: TGTGCCAGCAGCTTAGGTTCCGGCCAAAACGGGGAGCTGTTTTTT
CDR3aa: CASSLGSGQNGELFF
len: 15
abundance: few
d_gene: -
v_gene: TRBV11-1
j_gene: TRBJ2-2

CDR3nt: TGTGCCAGTAGTAGCACAACGAACACCGGGGAGCTGTTTTTT
CDR3aa: CASSSTTNTGELFF
len: 14
abundance: once
d_gene: -
v_gene: TRBV19
j_gene: TRBJ2-2

CDR3nt: TGTGCCAGCAGTTTTTGGGGTGGGGCCAACGTCCTGACTTTC
CDR3aa: CASSFWGGANVLTF
len: 14
abundance: few
d_gene: -
v_gene: TRBV12-3/TRBV12-4
j_gene: TRBJ2-6

CDR3nt: TGCAGCGTTGTTTATCGGTTTAGCTCCTACAATGAGCAGTTCTTC
CDR3aa: CSVVYRFSSYNEQFF
len: 15
abundance: -
d_gene: -
v_gene: TRBV29-1
j_gene: TRBJ2-1

CDR3nt: TGCAGCGTTGGATCGGGCTCCTACGAGCAGTACTTC
CDR3aa: CSVGSGSYEQYF
len: 12
abundance: few
d_gene: -
v_gene: TRBV29-1
j_gene: TRBJ2-7

CDR3nt: TGTGCCAGCAGAGAGACAGGGTTGGGCAATCAGCCCCAGCATTTT
CDR3aa: CASRETGLGNQPQHF
len: 15
abundance: -
d_gene: TRBD1
v_gene: TRBV6-1
j_gene: TRBJ1-5

CDR3nt: TGTGCCAGCAGCCCGACAGGCGCTAACTATGGCTACACCTTC
CDR3aa: CASSPTGANYGYTF
len: 14
abundance: many
d_gene: -
v_gene: TRBV12-3/TRBV12-4
j_gene: TRBJ1-2

CDR3nt: TGTGCCAGCAGCCAAGAAGGGCCTGGAAACACCATATATTTT
CDR3aa: CASSQEGPGNTIYF
len: 14
abundance: -
d_gene: -
v_gene: TRBV3-1
j_gene: TRBJ1-3

CDR3nt: TGTGCCAGCAGGCCAGCAAGATACACTGAAGCTTTCTTT
CDR3aa: CASRPARYTEAFF
len: 13
abundance: -
d_gene: -
v_gene: TRBV12-3/TRBV12-4
j_gene: TRBJ1-1

CDR3nt: TGTGCCAGCAGCTTGGCGACAACCGGGGAGCTGTTTTTT
CDR3aa: CASSLATTGELFF
len: 13
abundance: few
d_gene: -
v_gene: TRBV5-5
j_gene: TRBJ2-2

CDR3nt: TGTGCCAGCAGCTTAGCGCTAGCGGGAGGGCCAGATACGCAGTATTTT
CDR3aa: CASSLALAGGPDTQYF
len: 16
abundance: few
d_gene: TRBD2
v_gene: TRBV7-2
j_gene: TRBJ2-3

CDR3nt: TGTGCCAGCAGCGCTCAGGGGGGCCTGAGCACAGATACGCAGTATTTT
CDR3aa: CASSAQGGLSTDTQYF
len: 16
abundance: few
d_gene: -
v_gene: TRBV7-2
j_gene: TRBJ2-3

CDR3nt: TGTGCCAGCAGCCCCCTGGGGCACAGCAATCAGCCCCAGCATTTT
CDR3aa: CASSPLGHSNQPQHF
len: 15
abundance: -
d_gene: -
v_gene: TRBV9
j_gene: TRBJ1-5

CDR3nt: TGTGCCAGCAGTTTCGGGGGACCGGGCACAGATACGCAGTATTTT
CDR3aa: CASSFGGPGTDTQYF
len: 15
abundance: many
d_gene: -
v_gene: TRBV12-3/TRBV12-4
j_gene: TRBJ2-3

CDR3nt: TGCAGCGTTGCCTCAGGTCCTAATGAAAAACTGTTTTTT
CDR3aa: CSVASGPNEKLFF
len: 13
abundance: -
d_gene: -
v_gene: TRBV29-1
j_gene: TRBJ1-4

CDR3nt: TGTGCCAGTGCCGGCACCGGGGAGCTGTTTTTT
CDR3aa: CASAGTGELFF
len: 11
abundance: -
d_gene: -
v_gene: TRBV19
j_gene: TRBJ2-2

CDR3nt: TGTGCCAGCTCGGCGGGGCAGGGCTGGAACACTGAAGCTTTCTTT
CDR3aa: CASSAGQGWNTEAFF
len: 15
abundance: -
d_gene: -
v_gene: TRBV18
j_gene: TRBJ1-1

CDR3nt: TGTGCCAGCACTTCTGCCCCGGCCGGGCACGAGCAGTACTTC
CDR3aa: CASTSAPAGHEQYF
len: 14
abundance: few
d_gene: -
v_gene: TRBV27
j_gene: TRBJ2-7

CDR3nt: TGTGCCAGCGCCGGAGCGGGGGATCTCTACAATGAGCAGTTCTTC
CDR3aa: CASAGAGDLYNEQFF
len: 15
abundance: -
d_gene: TRBD2
v_gene: TRBV4-2
j_gene: TRBJ2-1

CDR3nt: TGTGCCAGCAGTGACAGGCAAGGGGCCAACGTCCTGACTTTC
CDR3aa: CASSDRQGANVLTF
len: 14
abundance: few
d_gene: -
v_gene: TRBV3-1
j_gene: TRBJ2-6

CDR3nt: TGTGCCATCAGGAACCCAATAGGGAACACTGAAGCTTTCTTT
CDR3aa: CAIRNPIGNTEAFF
len: 14
abundance: few
d_gene: -
v_gene: TRBV10-3
j_gene: TRBJ1-1

CDR3nt: TGCGCCAGCAGCCTCGGGGGCGCATGGGAGACCCAGTACTTC
CDR3aa: CASSLGGAWETQYF
len: 14
abundance: -
d_gene: -
v_gene: TRBV5-1
j_gene: TRBJ2-5

CDR3nt: TGTGCCAGCAGCTTATCGGCCAGCCTCTATGGCTACACCTTC
CDR3aa: CASSLSASLYGYTF
len: 14
abundance: many
d_gene: -
v_gene: TRBV7-9
j_gene: TRBJ1-2

CDR3nt: TGTGCCAGCTCACCGTCAGGGGCGCCAGCCCGTACTGAAGCTTTCTTT
CDR3aa: CASSPSGAPARTEAFF
len: 16
abundance: few
d_gene: -
v_gene: TRBV18
j_gene: TRBJ1-1

CDR3nt: TGCGCCAGCAGCCCTGGACAGCCTCGGACGGCCTACGAGCAGTACTTC
CDR3aa: CASSPGQPRTAYEQYF
len: 16
abundance: -
d_gene: -
v_gene: TRBV5-1
j_gene: TRBJ2-7

CDR3nt: TGTGCCAGCAGTTTGGAAGGGTTGAGCCAGCCCCAGCATTTT
CDR3aa: CASSLEGLSQPQHF
len: 14
abundance: -
d_gene: -
v_gene: TRBV12-3/TRBV12-4
j_gene: TRBJ1-5

CDR3nt: TGTGCCAGCAGTATTTGGGACAGTGACTACGAGCAGTACTTC
CDR3aa: CASSIWDSDYEQYF
len: 14
abundance: -
d_gene: TRBD1
v_gene: TRBV2
j_gene: TRBJ2-7

CDR3nt: TGCAGCGGACAGAGGGGGGAGACCCAGTACTTC
CDR3aa: CSGQRGETQYF
len: 11
abundance: -
d_gene: -
v_gene: TRBV29-1
j_gene: TRBJ2-5

CDR3nt: TGTGCCAGCAGCTCTACGATGGACTATGGCTACACCTTC
CDR3aa: CASSSTMDYGYTF
len: 13
abundance: few
d_gene: -
v_gene: TRBV11-3
j_gene: TRBJ1-2

CDR3nt: TGTGCCAGCAGCAAAGGACTGGGCGATACGCAGTATTTT
CDR3aa: CASSKGLGDTQYF
len: 13
abundance: -
d_gene: -
v_gene: TRBV21-1
j_gene: TRBJ2-3

CDR3nt: TGCGCCAGCAGCTTGGAGGGCTTTTACAATGAGCAGTTCTTC
CDR3aa: CASSLEGFYNEQFF
len: 14
abundance: -
d_gene: -
v_gene: TRBV5-1
j_gene: TRBJ2-1

CDR3nt: TGTGCCAGCAGCCAAGAAGGAGGACTAGTCTACAATGAGCAGTTCTTC
CDR3aa: CASSQEGGLVYNEQFF
len: 16
abundance: few
d_gene: TRBD2
v_gene: TRBV4-2
j_gene: TRBJ2-1

CDR3nt: TGTGCCAGCAGCCAAAACACCGGCCCGCAGTATTTT
CDR3aa: CASSQNTGPQYF
len: 12
abundance: -
d_gene: -
v_gene: TRBV3-1
j_gene: TRBJ2-3

CDR3nt: TGCGCCAGCAGCAAACAGGGGGCGAACACTGAAGCTTTCTTT
CDR3aa: CASSKQGANTEAFF
len: 14
abundance: -
d_gene: TRBD1
v_gene: TRBV5-1
j_gene: TRBJ1-1